Listed below are T cell receptor beta chains from one sample, sequenced in a study of sequential checkpoint blockade in melanoma. TCRdb's copy holds only in-frame clones and misses some; the assay was immunoSEQ multiplex PCR. The sample records around 20,000 clones, about 80% being singletons. Sequencing used CD8+ T cells sorted from blood (inferred from file names), obtained from a patient given nivolumab and ipilimumab in sequence. The receptor set was obtained from a human donor with melanoma. Each CDR3 is given with its conserved first and last residue. D genes are given only for firm matches. The listing skips clone size in some rows; elsewhere it reads once, few, many or a size class.

D gene,clone size,J gene,V gene,CDR3 protein,CDR3 DNA
NA,NA,TRBJ2-7,TRBV28,CASSLGVAAGEQYF,TGTGCCAGCAGCTTGGGTGTAGCGGCGGGGGAGCAGTACTTC
TRBD1,NA,TRBJ1-1,TRBV28,CASKKTGVKGSGAFF,TGTGCCAGCAAGAAGACAGGGGTTAAGGGGTCAGGAGCTTTCTTT
TRBD2,NA,TRBJ2-7,TRBV18,CASSYSGLAGGTAYEQYF,TGTGCCAGCTCATACTCGGGACTAGCGGGGGGGACCGCCTACGAGCAGTACTTC
NA,NA,TRBJ1-2,TRBV29-1,CSVVVQRDYGYTF,TGCAGCGTTGTTGTCCAACGGGACTATGGCTACACCTTC
TRBD1,few,TRBJ2-7,TRBV27,CASSTQGGGSYEQYF,TGTGCCAGCAGTACCCAAGGGGGCGGGTCCTACGAGCAGTACTTC
NA,NA,TRBJ1-4,TRBV10-1,CASSGSGTVEKLFF,TGCGCCAGCAGTGGATCTGGGACTGTTGAAAAACTGTTTTTT
NA,NA,TRBJ1-5,TRBV6-5,CASSKNDRDQPQHF,TGTGCCAGCAGTAAAAACGACAGAGATCAGCCCCAGCATTTT
NA,NA,TRBJ1-1,TRBV6-6,CASSYSRGFEAFF,TGTGCCAGCAGTTACTCTAGGGGGTTTGAAGCTTTCTTT
NA,NA,TRBJ2-7,TRBV7-9,CASSLQDSSYEQYF,TGTGCCAGCAGCTTACAGGACAGCTCCTACGAGCAGTACTTC
NA,NA,TRBJ2-7,TRBV7-2,CASSRTNYEQYF,TGTGCCAGCAGTAGGACTAACTACGAGCAGTACTTC
NA,NA,TRBJ1-2,TRBV2,CASSSTEVAYGYTF,TGTGCCAGCAGCTCAACAGAAGTGGCTTATGGCTACACCTTC
NA,NA,TRBJ1-5,TRBV7-9,CASSPVAWPLGNQPQHF,TGTGCCAGCAGCCCGGTAGCATGGCCGCTAGGCAACCAGCCCCAGCATTTT
NA,few,TRBJ1-1,TRBV7-9,CASSSSDRGMNTEAFF,TGTGCCAGCAGCTCGTCTGACCGGGGTATGAACACTGAAGCTTTCTTT
NA,NA,TRBJ2-7,TRBV28,CASQGRGERNEQYF,TGTGCCAGCCAAGGCCGCGGGGAGAGGAACGAGCAGTACTTC
NA,NA,TRBJ1-3,TRBV6-6,CASSAPGSGNTIYF,TGTGCCAGCAGTGCCCCAGGCTCTGGAAACACCATATATTTT
TRBD1,NA,TRBJ2-7,TRBV19,CASSMGQGGYEQYF,TGTGCCAGTAGTATGGGACAGGGCGGCTACGAGCAGTACTTC
TRBD1,NA,TRBJ1-2,TRBV7-8,CASSLDFGQGNYGYTF,TGTGCCAGCAGCTTAGATTTCGGACAGGGGAACTATGGCTACACCTTC
NA,NA,TRBJ1-5,TRBV28,CASSLTGSNQPQHF,TGTGCCAGCAGTCTCACAGGGAGTAATCAGCCCCAGCATTTT
NA,once,TRBJ2-7,TRBV11-2,CASSPPGGYEQYF,TGTGCCAGCAGCCCCCCCGGAGGGTACGAGCAGTACTTC
TRBD2,NA,TRBJ2-7,TRBV29-1,CSVEPRTSGNQLSYEQYF,TGCAGCGTTGAACCACGGACTAGCGGGAACCAACTTAGCTACGAGCAGTACTTC
TRBD2,NA,TRBJ2-7,TRBV10-1,CASSDSGRPYEQYF,TGCGCCAGCAGCGATAGCGGGAGGCCCTACGAGCAGTACTTC
NA,NA,TRBJ1-6,TRBV2,CASSAQANSPLHF,TGTGCCAGCAGTGCCCAGGCAAATTCACCCCTCCACTTT
TRBD2,NA,TRBJ2-7,TRBV5-1,CASSLLAGSSPEQYF,TGCGCCAGCAGCTTACTAGCGGGCTCTTCCCCCGAGCAGTACTTC
TRBD2,NA,TRBJ2-7,TRBV4-2,CASSSRGLAGLNEQYF,TGTGCCAGCAGCAGCCGAGGACTAGCGGGGCTTAACGAGCAGTACTTC
NA,NA,TRBJ1-6,TRBV6-5,CASSDRLSLNSPLHF,TGTGCCAGCAGCGACAGACTCAGCCTGAATTCACCCCTCCACTTT
NA,NA,TRBJ1-2,TRBV7-9,CASRPQQGFGYTF,TGTGCCAGCAGACCTCAACAGGGTTTTGGCTACACCTTC